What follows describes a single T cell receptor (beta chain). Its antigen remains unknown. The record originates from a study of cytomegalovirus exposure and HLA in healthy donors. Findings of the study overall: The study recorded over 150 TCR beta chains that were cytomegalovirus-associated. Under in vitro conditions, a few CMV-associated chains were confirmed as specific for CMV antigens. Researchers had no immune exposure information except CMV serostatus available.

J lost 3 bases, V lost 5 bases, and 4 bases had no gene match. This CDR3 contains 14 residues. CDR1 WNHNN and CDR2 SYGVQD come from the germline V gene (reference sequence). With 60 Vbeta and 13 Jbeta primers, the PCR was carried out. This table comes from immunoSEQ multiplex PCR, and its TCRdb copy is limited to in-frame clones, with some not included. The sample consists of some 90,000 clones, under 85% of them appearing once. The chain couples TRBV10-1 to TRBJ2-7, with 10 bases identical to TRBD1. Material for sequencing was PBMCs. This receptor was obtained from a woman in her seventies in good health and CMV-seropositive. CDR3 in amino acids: CASSPWTGGYEQYF. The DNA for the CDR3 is TGCGCCAGCAGTCCTTGGACAGGGGGCTACGAGCAGTACTTC.